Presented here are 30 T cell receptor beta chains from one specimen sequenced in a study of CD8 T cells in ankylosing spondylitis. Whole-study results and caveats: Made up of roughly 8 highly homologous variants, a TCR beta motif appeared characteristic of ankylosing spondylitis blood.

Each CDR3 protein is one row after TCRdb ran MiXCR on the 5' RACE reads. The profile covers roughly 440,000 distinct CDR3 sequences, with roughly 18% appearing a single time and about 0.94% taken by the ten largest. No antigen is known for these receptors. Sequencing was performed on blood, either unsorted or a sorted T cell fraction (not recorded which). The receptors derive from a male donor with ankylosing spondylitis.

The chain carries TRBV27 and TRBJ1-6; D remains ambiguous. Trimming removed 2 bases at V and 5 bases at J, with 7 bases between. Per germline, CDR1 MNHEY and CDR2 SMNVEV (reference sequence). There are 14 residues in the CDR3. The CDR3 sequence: CASSLLQNNSPLHF. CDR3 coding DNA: TGTGCCAGCAGTTTACTACAGAATAATTCACCCCTCCACTTT.

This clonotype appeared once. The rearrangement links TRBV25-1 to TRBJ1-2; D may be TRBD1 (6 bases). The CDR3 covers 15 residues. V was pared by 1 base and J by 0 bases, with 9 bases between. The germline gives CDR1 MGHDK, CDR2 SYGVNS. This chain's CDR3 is CASSELQGTNYGYTF. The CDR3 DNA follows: TGTGCCAGCAGTGAATTACAGGGTACTAACTATGGCTACACCTTC.

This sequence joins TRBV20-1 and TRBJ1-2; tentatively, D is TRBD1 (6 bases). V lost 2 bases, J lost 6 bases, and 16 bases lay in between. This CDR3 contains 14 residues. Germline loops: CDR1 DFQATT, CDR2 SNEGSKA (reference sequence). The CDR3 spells CSARPQTGNHGYTF. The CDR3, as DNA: TGCAGTGCTAGACCACAAACAGGGAATCATGGCTACACCTTC.

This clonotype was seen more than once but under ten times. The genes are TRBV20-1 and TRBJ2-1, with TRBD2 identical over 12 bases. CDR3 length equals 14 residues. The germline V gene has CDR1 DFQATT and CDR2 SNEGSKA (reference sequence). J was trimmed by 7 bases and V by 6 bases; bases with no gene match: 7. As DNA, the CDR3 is TGCAGTGCCCTAGCGGGAGGGCCGGCTAATGAGCAGTTCTTC. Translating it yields CSALAGGPANEQFF.

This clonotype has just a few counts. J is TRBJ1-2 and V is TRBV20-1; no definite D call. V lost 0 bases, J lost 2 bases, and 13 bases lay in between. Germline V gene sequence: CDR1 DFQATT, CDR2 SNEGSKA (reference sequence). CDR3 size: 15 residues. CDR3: CSAREAAHVNYGYTF. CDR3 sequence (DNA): TGCAGTGCTAGAGAGGCGGCACACGTAAACTATGGCTACACCTTC.

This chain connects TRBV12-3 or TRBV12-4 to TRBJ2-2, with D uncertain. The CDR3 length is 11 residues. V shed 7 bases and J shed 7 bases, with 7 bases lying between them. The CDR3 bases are TGTGCCAGCACCTCGTTCGGGGAGCTGTTTTTT. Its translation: CASTSFGELFF.

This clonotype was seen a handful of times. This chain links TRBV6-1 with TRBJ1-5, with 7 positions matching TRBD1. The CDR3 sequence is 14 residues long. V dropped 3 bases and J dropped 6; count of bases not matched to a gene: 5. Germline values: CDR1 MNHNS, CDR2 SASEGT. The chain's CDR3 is CASSDGTEGQPQHF. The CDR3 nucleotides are TGTGCCAGCAGTGACGGGACAGAAGGTCAGCCCCAGCATTTT.

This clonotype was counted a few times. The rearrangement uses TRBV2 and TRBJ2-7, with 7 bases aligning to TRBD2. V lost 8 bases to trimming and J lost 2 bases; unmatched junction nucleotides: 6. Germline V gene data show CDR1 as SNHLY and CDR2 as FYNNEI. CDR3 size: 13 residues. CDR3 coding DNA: TGTGCCAGCGGTAGCGGGTACACCTACGAGCAGTACTTC. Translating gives CASGSGYTYEQYF.

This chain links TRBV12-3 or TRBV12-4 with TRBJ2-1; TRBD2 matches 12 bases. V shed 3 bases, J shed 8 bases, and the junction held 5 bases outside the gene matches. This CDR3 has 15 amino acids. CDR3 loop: CASSLSSGGADEQFF. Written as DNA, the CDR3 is TGTGCCAGCAGTTTGTCTAGCGGGGGGGCGGATGAGCAGTTCTTC.

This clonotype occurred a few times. The CDR3 DNA follows: TGCAGCGTTCTGGGCAGATATAATGAAAAACTGTTTTTT. Translated, it gives CSVLGRYNEKLFF. This chain uses TRBV29-1 with TRBJ1-4; D not resolved. The CDR3 spans 13 residues. The germline V and J ends were trimmed by 5 bases and 4 bases, with 11 bases remaining between them. Germline assignment: CDR1 SQVTM and CDR2 ANQGSEA.

Here the CDR3 DNA reads TGTGCCACCAGTAGTAGCGTTTACAATGAGCAGTTCTTC. Translating gives CATSSSVYNEQFF. The chain is built from TRBV24-1 and TRBJ2-1; tentative D call: TRBD2 (5 bases). The CDR3 loop spans 13 amino acids. V was trimmed by 6 bases and J by 4 bases, leaving 9 bases between them. The V gene's germline CDR1 is KGHDR and CDR2 SFDVKD.

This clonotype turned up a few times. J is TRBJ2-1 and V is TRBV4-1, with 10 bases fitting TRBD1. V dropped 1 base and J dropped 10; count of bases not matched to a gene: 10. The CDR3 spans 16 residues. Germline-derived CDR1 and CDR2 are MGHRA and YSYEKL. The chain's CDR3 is CASSQGDRGPQGEQFF. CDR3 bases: TGCGCCAGCAGCCAAGGGGACAGGGGCCCCCAAGGGGAGCAGTTCTTC.

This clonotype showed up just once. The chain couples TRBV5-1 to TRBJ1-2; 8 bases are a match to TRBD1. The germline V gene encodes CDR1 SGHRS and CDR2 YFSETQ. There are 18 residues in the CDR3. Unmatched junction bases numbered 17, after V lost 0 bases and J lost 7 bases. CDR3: CASSLALAYGGRGPGYTF. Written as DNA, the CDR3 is TGCGCCAGCAGCTTGGCGCTGGCGTATGGGGGCAGGGGGCCTGGCTACACCTTC.

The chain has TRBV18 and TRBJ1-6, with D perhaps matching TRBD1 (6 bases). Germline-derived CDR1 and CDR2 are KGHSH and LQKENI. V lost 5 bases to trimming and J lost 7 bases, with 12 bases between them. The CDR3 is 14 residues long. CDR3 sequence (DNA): TGTGCCAGCTCAAAGGACAGAGAAAATTCACCCCTCCACTTT. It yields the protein CASSKDRENSPLHF.

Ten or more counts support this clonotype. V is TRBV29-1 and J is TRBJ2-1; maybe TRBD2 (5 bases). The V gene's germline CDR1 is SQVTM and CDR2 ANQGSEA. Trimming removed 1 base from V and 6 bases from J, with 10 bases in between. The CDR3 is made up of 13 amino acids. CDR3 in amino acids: CSVEGLAGNEQFF. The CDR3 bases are TGCAGCGTTGAAGGGCTAGCAGGCAATGAGCAGTTCTTC.

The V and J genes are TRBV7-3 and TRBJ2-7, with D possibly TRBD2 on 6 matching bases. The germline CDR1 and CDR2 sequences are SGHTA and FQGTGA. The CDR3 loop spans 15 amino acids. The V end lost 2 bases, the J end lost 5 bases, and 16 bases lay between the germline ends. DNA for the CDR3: TGTGCCAGCAGCTTATACGCGGCCGGGGGAAACGAGCAGTACTTC. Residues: CASSLYAAGGNEQYF. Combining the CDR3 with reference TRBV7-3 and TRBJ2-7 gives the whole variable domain GAGVSQTPSNKVTEKGKYVELRCDPISGHTALYWYRQSLGQGPEFLIYFQGTGAADDSGLPNDRFFAVRPEGSVSTLKIQRTERGDSAVYLCASSLYAAGGNEQYFGPGTRLTVT.

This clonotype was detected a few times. In nucleotides, the CDR3 is TGTGCCAGCAGCCTCACCGGGGGTATGACCTACAATGAGCAGTTCTTC. It translates to CASSLTGGMTYNEQFF. This chain links TRBV7-8 with TRBJ2-1; D may be TRBD2 (6 bases). The CDR3 is made up of 16 amino acids. From germline, CDR1 is SGHVS and CDR2 FQNEAQ. V dropped 5 bases and J dropped 2 bases, with 16 bases sitting between them.

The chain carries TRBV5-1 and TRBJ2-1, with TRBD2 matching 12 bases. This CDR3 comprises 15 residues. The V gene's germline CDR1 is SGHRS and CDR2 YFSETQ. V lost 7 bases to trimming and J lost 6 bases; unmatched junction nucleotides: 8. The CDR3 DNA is TGCGCCAGCCGAAGCACTAGCGGGGGGACCAATGAGCAGTTCTTC. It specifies CASRSTSGGTNEQFF.

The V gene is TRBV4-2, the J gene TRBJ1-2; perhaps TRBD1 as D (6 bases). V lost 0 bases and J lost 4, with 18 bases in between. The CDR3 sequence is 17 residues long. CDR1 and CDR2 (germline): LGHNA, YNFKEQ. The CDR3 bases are TGTGCCAGCAGCCAAGATAACTCACCGGGACACTTCTATGGCTACACCTTC. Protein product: CASSQDNSPGHFYGYTF.

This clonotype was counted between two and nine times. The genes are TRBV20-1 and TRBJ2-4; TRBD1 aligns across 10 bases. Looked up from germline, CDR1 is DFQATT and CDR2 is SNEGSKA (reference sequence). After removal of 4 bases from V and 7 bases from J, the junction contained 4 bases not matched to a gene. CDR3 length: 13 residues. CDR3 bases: TGCAGTGCTAACCCGGACAGGGGGAACATTCAGTACTTC. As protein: CSANPDRGNIQYF.

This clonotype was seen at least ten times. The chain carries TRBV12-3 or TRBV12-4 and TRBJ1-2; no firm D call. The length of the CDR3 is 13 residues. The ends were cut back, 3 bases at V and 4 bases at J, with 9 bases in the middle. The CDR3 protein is CASSFYGSYGYTF. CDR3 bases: TGTGCCAGCAGTTTCTACGGTTCCTATGGCTACACCTTC.

CDR3 bases: TGTGCCAGCAGCTTGGCCGGGACAGGGTATCAGCCCCAGCATTTT. It translates to CASSLAGTGYQPQHF. The gene calls are TRBV5-5 and TRBJ1-5, with 9 bases matching TRBD1. V was clipped by 0 bases and J by 5 bases; unmatched bases: 3. There are 15 residues in the CDR3. Germline CDR1 is SGHKS and CDR2 is YYEKEE (reference sequence).

This chain's CDR3 is CASSWGQADTSEQFF. The CDR3 nucleotides are TGTGCCAGCAGCTGGGGACAGGCCGATACAAGTGAGCAGTTCTTC. The gene calls are TRBV7-9 and TRBJ2-1; 8 nucleotides line up with TRBD1. Germline values: CDR1 SEHNR, CDR2 FQNEAQ (reference sequence). V shed 4 bases and J 9 bases; nucleotides not matched to a gene: 11. The CDR3 is 15 amino acids.

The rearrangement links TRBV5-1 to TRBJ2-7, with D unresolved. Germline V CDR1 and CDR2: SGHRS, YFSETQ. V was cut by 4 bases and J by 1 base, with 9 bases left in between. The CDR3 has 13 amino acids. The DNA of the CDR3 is TGCGCCAGCAGCGGGGTCGGATCCTACGAGCAGTACTTC. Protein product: CASSGVGSYEQYF.

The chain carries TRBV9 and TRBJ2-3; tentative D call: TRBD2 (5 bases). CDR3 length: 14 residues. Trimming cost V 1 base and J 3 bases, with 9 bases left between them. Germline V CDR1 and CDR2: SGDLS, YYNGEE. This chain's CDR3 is CASSVRLATDTQYF. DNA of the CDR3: TGTGCCAGCAGCGTAAGGCTAGCTACAGATACGCAGTATTTT.

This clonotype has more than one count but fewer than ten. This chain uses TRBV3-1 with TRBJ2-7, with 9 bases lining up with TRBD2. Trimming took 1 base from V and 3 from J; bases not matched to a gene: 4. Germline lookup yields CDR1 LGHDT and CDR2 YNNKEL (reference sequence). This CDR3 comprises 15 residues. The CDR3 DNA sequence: TGTGCCAGCAGCCAAGTTGCGGGGGGGTTCTACGAGCAGTACTTC. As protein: CASSQVAGGFYEQYF.

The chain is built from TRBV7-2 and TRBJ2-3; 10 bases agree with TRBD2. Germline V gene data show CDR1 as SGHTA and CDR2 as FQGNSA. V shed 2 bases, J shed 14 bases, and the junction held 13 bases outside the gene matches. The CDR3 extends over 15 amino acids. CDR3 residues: CASSLKIPSGSVAYF. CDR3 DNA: TGTGCCAGCAGCTTAAAAATTCCTAGCGGGAGCGTTGCGTATTTT.

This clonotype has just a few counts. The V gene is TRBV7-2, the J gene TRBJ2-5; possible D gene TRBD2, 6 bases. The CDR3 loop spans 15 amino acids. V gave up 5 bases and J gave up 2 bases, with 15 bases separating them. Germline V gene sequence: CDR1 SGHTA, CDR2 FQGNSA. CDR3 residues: CASSPGFGGQETQYF. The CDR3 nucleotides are TGTGCCAGCAGCCCAGGCTTCGGGGGACAAGAGACCCAGTACTTC. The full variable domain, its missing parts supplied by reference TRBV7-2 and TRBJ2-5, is GAGVSQSPSNKVTEKGKDVELRCDPISGHTALYWYRQSLGQGLEFLIYFQGNSAPDKSGLPSDRFSAERTGGSVSTLTIQRTQQEDSAVYLCASSPGFGGQETQYFGPGTRLLVL.

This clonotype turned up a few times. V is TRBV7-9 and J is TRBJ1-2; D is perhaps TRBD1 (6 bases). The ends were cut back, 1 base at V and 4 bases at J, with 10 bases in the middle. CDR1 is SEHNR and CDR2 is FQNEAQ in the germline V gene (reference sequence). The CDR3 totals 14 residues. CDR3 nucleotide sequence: TGTGCCAGCAGCTTAGACAGGGACGGCTATGGCTACACCTTC. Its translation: CASSLDRDGYGYTF.

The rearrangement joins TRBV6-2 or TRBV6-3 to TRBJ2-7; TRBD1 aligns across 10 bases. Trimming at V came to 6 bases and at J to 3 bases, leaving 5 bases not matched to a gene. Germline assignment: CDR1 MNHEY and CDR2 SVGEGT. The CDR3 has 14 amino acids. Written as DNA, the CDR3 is TGTGCCAGCAGAAAAGGACAGGGGGTCTACGAGCAGTACTTC. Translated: CASRKGQGVYEQYF.